The rows below give T cell receptor beta chains drawn from one sample of a study of cytomegalovirus exposure and HLA in healthy donors. The table came from immunoSEQ multiplex PCR; TCRdb's copy has only in-frame clones and leaves some out. Found here are under 200,000 clones, approximately 75% of them singletons; the top ten hold roughly 2%. The specimen sequenced was PBMCs. The receptors derive from a middle-aged man in good health and CMV-seropositive. Both conserved end residues are part of each CDR3. Each record gives: V gene, CDR3 protein.

V gene: TRBV19
CDR3 protein: CASSIDSSFLQPQHF

V gene: TRBV5-1
CDR3 protein: CASSLAWQDQETQYF

V gene: TRBV7-6
CDR3 protein: CASSPDRASYTDTQYF

V gene: TRBV9
CDR3 protein: CASSGDRAFNEKLFF

V gene: TRBV28
CDR3 protein: CASMDPDREVSEQYF

V gene: TRBV18
CDR3 protein: CASSPSPGHLIPSYEQYF

V gene: TRBV5-1
CDR3 protein: CASSSGSGVAGVNEQFF

V gene: TRBV7-8
CDR3 protein: CASSINYGYTF

V gene: TRBV5-4
CDR3 protein: CASTSGAKDTQYF

V gene: TRBV27
CDR3 protein: CASSLFSGTDSYNEQFF

V gene: TRBV11-3
CDR3 protein: CASSLDAGAYEQYF

V gene: TRBV18
CDR3 protein: CASSPLGDEQYF

V gene: TRBV5-6
CDR3 protein: CASSRTRDTYEQYF

V gene: TRBV6-5
CDR3 protein: CASSYSGSSSYEQYF

V gene: TRBV12-5
CDR3 protein: CASGSGTGIYYEQYF

V gene: TRBV6-1
CDR3 protein: CASSETSGGPETQYF

V gene: TRBV14
CDR3 protein: CASSQVTTYNSPLHF

V gene: TRBV9
CDR3 protein: CASSTRAGGSADTQYF

V gene: TRBV6-5
CDR3 protein: CASSYYGTGHYEQYF

V gene: TRBV15
CDR3 protein: CATSRDGREQETQYF

V gene: TRBV5-5
CDR3 protein: CATLGLAGGTDTQYF

V gene: TRBV7-9
CDR3 protein: CASSLGTGRSTEAFF

V gene: TRBV19
CDR3 protein: CASSMMSSSTDTQYF

V gene: TRBV4-1
CDR3 protein: CASSQGVRQNPDTQYF

V gene: TRBV5-1
CDR3 protein: CASSPSGGIEKLFF

V gene: TRBV5-4
CDR3 protein: CASSTRQGANEKLFF

V gene: TRBV5-4
CDR3 protein: CASSTMGLAGLQETQYF

V gene: TRBV5-6
CDR3 protein: CASTPEDSTEAFF

V gene: TRBV5-1
CDR3 protein: CASSLAAGRYEQYF

V gene: TRBV28
CDR3 protein: CASSLLEGETQYF

V gene: TRBV7-9
CDR3 protein: CASSLAQTSTGELFF

V gene: TRBV9
CDR3 protein: CASSVVAESSYEQYF

V gene: TRBV18
CDR3 protein: CASSDREALVNQPQHF

V gene: TRBV4-3
CDR3 protein: CASSQQQGASTEAFF

V gene: TRBV7-8
CDR3 protein: CASSTGTGYEQYF

V gene: TRBV5-1
CDR3 protein: CASSWDSAKNIQYF

V gene: TRBV4-3
CDR3 protein: CASSQDALTGTAEAFF

V gene: TRBV12-1
CDR3 protein: CASSFGVTGKPNTGELFF

V gene: TRBV28
CDR3 protein: CASSIYSGANVLTF

V gene: TRBV5-1
CDR3 protein: CASSLKEGLYGYTF

V gene: TRBV9
CDR3 protein: CASSVGGGNEQFF

V gene: TRBV2
CDR3 protein: CASTIHSSNSPLHF

V gene: TRBV5-1
CDR3 protein: CASSLVQGQGTQPQHF

V gene: TRBV5-4
CDR3 protein: CASSTGRELYEQYF

V gene: TRBV5-5
CDR3 protein: CASTNPWSSETQYF

V gene: TRBV7-7
CDR3 protein: CASSLAPAESNTGELFF

V gene: TRBV5-1
CDR3 protein: CASRVAGVISTDTQYF

V gene: TRBV4-1
CDR3 protein: CASSHRQGAYEQYF

V gene: TRBV2
CDR3 protein: CASSPRLAGGRRIKTQYF

V gene: TRBV7-9
CDR3 protein: CASRESTRNEQFF

V gene: TRBV4-3
CDR3 protein: CAGSQGWGQGRETQYF

V gene: TRBV6-5
CDR3 protein: CASSYLGGGRTEAFF

V gene: TRBV25-1
CDR3 protein: CASTGRHGGDLYGYTF

V gene: TRBV21-1
CDR3 protein: CASSKTGTSGFTDTQYF

V gene: TRBV2
CDR3 protein: CASSASGDNSYEQYF

V gene: TRBV9
CDR3 protein: CASSVGGQTSYEQYF